What follows describes a single T cell receptor beta chain. The study drew participants aged about 18 to 90 years from some 24 US areas. Grouping used clinical history reported by participants in a survey and questionnaire. This entry belongs to a study of blood T cell repertoires in COVID-19. On the study more broadly: Specimens from acute and convalescent COVID-19 originated in the United States, Italy and Spain. Sources were T cells, B-cell-depleted T cells, or PBMCs; the material itself was cDNA or gDNA.

Germline V gene lookup returns CDR1 SEHNR and CDR2 FQNEAQ (reference sequence). The CDR3 runs to 17 residues. V dropped 2 bases and J dropped 1; count of bases not matched to a gene: 8. Assay used: immunoSEQ multiplex PCR; TCRdb lists only in-frame clones, some missing. The sample has approximately 300,000 clones, approximately 92% seen once; the top ten hold less than 20%. Sequences were obtained from PBMCs or T cells enriched from blood (not recorded which). V gene TRBV7-9 combines with J gene TRBJ2-1; 7 nucleotides agree with TRBD2. The sequence derives from a woman younger than 45 who had recovered from COVID-19. The CDR3 reads CASSLRAGAPSYNEQFF. The CDR3 DNA sequence: TGTGCCAGCAGCTTAAGGGCGGGAGCACCGTCCTACAATGAGCAGTTCTTC.